The 12 T cell receptor beta chains reported below all come from one sample, sequenced in a study of T cell changes during pregnancy in multiple sclerosis. Assay: immunoSEQ multiplex PCR; the TCRdb copy retains only in-frame clones and omits some. The data hold about 130,000 clones, with around 95% observed a single time. The sequences come from peripheral blood, collected after pregnancy. The receptors come from a female donor with multiple sclerosis, enrolled in a pregnancy study.

The V and J genes are TRBV11-2 and TRBJ2-7; 7 bases line up with TRBD1. J was trimmed by 2 bases and V by 1 base; bases with no gene match: 2. The CDR3 sequence is 14 residues long. The germline gives CDR1 SGHAT, CDR2 FQNNGV. CDR3 DNA: TGTGCCAGCAGCTTAGTGGGACAGCCCTACGAGCAGTACTTC. Its translation: CASSLVGQPYEQYF.

The chain joins TRBV4-2 to TRBJ2-1; D is possibly TRBD1 (5 bases). V lost 5 bases and J lost 0, with 8 bases in between. In germline, CDR1 is LGHNA, CDR2 YNFKEQ. CDR3 length: 14 amino acids. CDR3 bases: TGTGCCAGCAGCTCAGACAGCTCCTACAATGAGCAGTTCTTC. Residues: CASSSDSSYNEQFF.

The chain employs TRBV27 and TRBJ2-4, with 8 bases identical to TRBD1. The CDR3 has 19 residues. Trimming at V came to 5 bases and at J to 0 bases, leaving 15 bases not matched to a gene. Germline CDR1 MNHEY, CDR2 SMNVEV (reference sequence). This CDR3 reads CASSPPPGQVPIAKNIQYF. Here the CDR3 DNA reads TGTGCCAGCAGTCCCCCCCCGGGACAGGTACCAATAGCCAAAAACATTCAGTACTTC.

This clone was observed a few times. The rearrangement uses TRBV28 and TRBJ2-2; 10 bases line up with TRBD1. The junction had 5 bases not matched to a gene; V was cut back by 8 bases and J by 5 bases. The germline gives CDR1 MDHEN, CDR2 SYDVKM. The CDR3 totals 14 residues. The CDR3 DNA reads as TGTGCCAGCCTTGGGACAGGGGTGACCGGGGAGCTGTTTTTT. Translation: CASLGTGVTGELFF.

The CDR3 is CAGAESSGNTIYF. Here the CDR3 DNA reads TGTGCCGGGGCGGAGAGCTCTGGAAACACCATATATTTT. This sequence joins TRBV19 and TRBJ1-3, with D perhaps matching TRBD1 (5 bases). The V gene lost 11 bases and the J gene lost 0 bases, with 11 bases spanning the gap. Looked up from germline, CDR1 is LNHDA and CDR2 is SQIVND (reference sequence). The length of the CDR3 is 13 residues.

The chain has TRBV5-1 and TRBJ2-3; D perhaps matches TRBD1 (5 bases). Germline CDR1 reads SGHRS; CDR2 reads YFSETQ. Trimming left V 4 bases short and J 3 bases short, with 12 bases between. The CDR3 contains 14 residues. In DNA form, the CDR3 reads TGCGCCAGCAGCGCGGACATAATGACAGATACGCAGTATTTT. It codes for CASSADIMTDTQYF.

This chain connects TRBV15 to TRBJ2-2; TRBD1 matches 8 bases. This CDR3 has 15 residues. The V and J ends lost 7 bases and 4 bases, in that order; junction bases with no gene match: 8. The germline V gene has CDR1 LNHNV and CDR2 YYDKDF (reference sequence). The CDR3, as DNA: TGTGCCACCAAGGGGTGGGACAGGAGCACCGGGGAGCTGTTTTTT. Translated, it gives CATKGWDRSTGELFF.

V is TRBV6-5 and J is TRBJ1-5, with D possibly TRBD1 on 6 matching bases. The germline CDR1 and CDR2 sequences are MNHEY and SVGAGI. Trimming pared 6 bases from V and 3 bases from J, leaving 18 bases between. This CDR3 contains 16 residues. The CDR3 is CASRYLYRVDNQPQHF. CDR3 bases: TGTGCCAGCAGATACCTTTACAGGGTCGACAATCAGCCCCAGCATTTT.

The J gene is TRBJ2-1, the V gene TRBV7-9, with D perhaps TRBD1 (6 bases). The CDR3 sequence is 13 residues long. In germline, CDR1 is SEHNR, CDR2 FQNEAQ (reference sequence). The V and J ends lost 3 bases and 10 bases respectively, with 13 bases between them. CDR3 residues: CASSLDKQGEQFF. DNA of the CDR3: TGTGCCAGCAGCTTGGACAAACAGGGCGAGCAGTTCTTC.

The chain employs TRBV28 and TRBJ2-7, with a tentative D call TRBD1 (6 bases). Germline loops: CDR1 MDHEN, CDR2 SYDVKM. Trimming left V 6 bases short and J 0 bases short, with 12 bases between. The CDR3 has 14 residues. CDR3 DNA sequence: TGTGCCAGCAGAGAAAGGGGGATCTCCTACGAGCAGTACTTC. Its translation is CASRERGISYEQYF.

The chain joins TRBV6-1 to TRBJ2-3, with D perhaps matching TRBD2 (5 bases). This CDR3 is 11 amino acids long. V lost 8 bases and J 6 bases, leaving 9 bases between the germline ends. Germline V gene sequence: CDR1 MNHNS, CDR2 SASEGT. In DNA, the CDR3 is TGTGCCAGCGGCCGAGGGGATACGCAGTATTTT. Its translation: CASGRGDTQYF.

As to this clone: One junction end does not reproduce the germline sequence, and a read error may be involved. The V gene is TRBV2, the J gene TRBJ2-7; 11 bases agree with TRBD1. The CDR3 covers 15 residues. Germline CDR1 SNHLY, CDR2 FYNNEI. CDR3 sequence reads: CASRGRTGGSSEQYF. The DNA of the CDR3 is TGTGCCAGCAGGGGGAGGACAGGGGGCTCCTCCGAGCAGTACTTC.